Listed below are T cell receptor beta chains from one sample, sequenced in a study of identical twins. TCRdb ran MiXCR on the 5' RACE reads and lists one entry per CDR3 protein. This sample carries some 730,000 distinct CDR3 sequences, about 20% of them seen once, and the ten largest clones take around 13%. A further study also used this sample, focusing on T cells expressing NK-cell markers.

The source material was PBMCs. The receptor set was obtained from a woman under 30 in good health. Each CDR3 is given without its conserved first and last residue. The D gene is left open where the match is weak. Not every row has a clone size; where given, it reads once, few, many or a size class.

. TRBJ2-4 TRBV5-1 . ASSLGGQGSKNIQY
TRBD1 TRBJ2-1 TRBV7-6 . ASSLGMRQGVDEQF
. TRBJ2-5 TRBV5-1 few ASSLSARGADQETQY
. TRBJ2-3 TRBV18 few ASSYRTRDGRSDTQY
TRBD1 TRBJ1-1 TRBV27 . ASSQGTGGNTEAF
. TRBJ1-1 TRBV29-1 . SVGRVATEAF
. TRBJ2-3 TRBV5-6 . ASSRYGRLTDTQY
. TRBJ2-3 TRBV28 few ASSPSWVDTQY
. TRBJ2-2 TRBV12-3/TRBV12-4 . ASSFIEGTGELF
. TRBJ2-6 TRBV12-3/TRBV12-4 few ASSPSLANVLT
TRBD1 TRBJ2-3 TRBV6-1 few ASSRDRTADTQY
. TRBJ2-7 TRBV5-1 few ASSFGGTGEQY
. TRBJ1-1 TRBV7-9 many ASSLNRTSHTEAF
. TRBJ2-5 TRBV20-1 few SARRLQETQY
TRBD2 TRBJ2-3 TRBV10-3 . AIGGSGTDTQY
TRBD2 TRBJ2-2 TRBV12-3/TRBV12-4 few ASSLRSGSGTGELF
TRBD2 TRBJ2-1 TRBV10-1 few ASSESGSGRGEQF
. TRBJ2-3 TRBV5-1 . ASRPRSTSTDTQY
. TRBJ2-2 TRBV12-3/TRBV12-4 . ASKRSGGTGELF
. TRBJ2-7 TRBV6-1 . ASSNRRYNNEQY
. TRBJ2-7 TRBV24-1 few ATSDLILASYEQY
. TRBJ1-4 TRBV7-8 . ASSFRGYNEKLF
. TRBJ2-3 TRBV12-3/TRBV12-4 few ASIPGGGGTDTQY
. TRBJ1-1 TRBV25-1 . ASSPPGDRTEAF
TRBD1 TRBJ1-1 TRBV7-9 few ASSLDRGYTEAF
. TRBJ2-7 TRBV5-1 few ASSLEPAGRLYEQY
. TRBJ1-2 TRBV12-3/TRBV12-4 many ASSSRANYGYT
TRBD2 TRBJ2-1 TRBV20-1 few SARLAGGPTSYNEQF
. TRBJ2-5 TRBV6-5 . ASSYQGDRKETQY
. TRBJ1-1 TRBV6-4 few ASSETGAPGTEAF
. TRBJ2-1 TRBV12-5 few ASGPSSGTYYNEQF
. TRBJ2-4 TRBV6-5 few ASSYGQLQY
TRBD2 TRBJ2-3 TRBV5-4 few ASSHPTSDTDTQY
TRBD1 TRBJ1-2 TRBV12-3/TRBV12-4 many ASSFRDRVYGYT
TRBD2 TRBJ2-1 TRBV25-1 few ASSDSGSHEQF
. TRBJ2-1 TRBV18 few ASSPAGFEQF
. TRBJ2-3 TRBV5-1 . ASGDASDTQY
TRBD2 TRBJ2-1 TRBV20-1 few SARELAGPYNEQF
. TRBJ1-1 TRBV5-1 . ASSLVSQMNTEAF
. TRBJ2-1 TRBV12-3/TRBV12-4 few ASSLVLGFNEQF
TRBD1 TRBJ2-5 TRBV20-1 few SARDLSGQGAQETQY
. TRBJ2-7 TRBV27 many ASSFIRGEQY
. TRBJ2-2 TRBV6-5 few ASSYSMASANTGELF
. TRBJ2-3 TRBV9 many ASSVTGLLADTQY
TRBD2 TRBJ2-7 TRBV27 few ASLPGGLAGRGYEQY
. TRBJ1-1 TRBV20-1 . SARLGGMNTEAF
. TRBJ2-2 TRBV18 . ASSPRDTDTGELF
TRBD1 TRBJ2-7 TRBV4-3 few ASSQRQGALYEQY
TRBD1 TRBJ2-5 TRBV27 . ASTSGGGYRETQY
TRBD2 TRBJ2-5 TRBV7-2 few ASSLSTSGSRKTQY
. TRBJ2-1 TRBV11-2 . ASRPIQGRGNEQF
. TRBJ1-2 TRBV5-5 . ASSLGRSQGGGYT
. TRBJ2-3 TRBV28 . ASTLSGTRTDTQY